Below are 24 T cell receptor beta chains sequenced from a single sample in a study of T cell responses to AZD1222 COVID-19 vaccine (dated by TCRdb to the early 2020s). This specimen's time point label, interpreted: baseline before first vaccination. Receptors were amplified or captured by the immunoSEQ multiplex PCR assay. What TCRdb holds here is the immuneACCESS table cut down to in-frame rearrangements. Part of the clones is not present; checked against another copy, under half of the missing clones reflect an unresolved V gene, and the others are unexplained. The sample includes 95,000 to 150,000 clones, with approximately 90% observed a single time. The biggest ten clones account for around 3.1% of the sample. This sample comprised peripheral blood, obtained on day 0 of AZD1222 vaccination. These receptors all stem from an adult in good health.

The rearrangement joins TRBV4-3 to TRBJ2-1; D ambiguous. The CDR3 sequence is 17 residues long. Germline CDR1 LGHNA, CDR2 YSLEER. The V end lost 4 bases, the J end lost 5 bases, and 21 bases lay between the germline ends. The CDR3 protein is CASSLAIPGGRHNEQFF. The DNA of the CDR3 is TGCGCCAGCAGCCTCGCTATTCCAGGTGGTAGGCACAATGAGCAGTTCTTC.

The CDR3 coding sequence is TGTGCTAGTGGTTTGGTACCCTGGGTTGGGCCCTGCTCCTACGAGCAGTACTTC. This sequence encodes CASGLVPWVGPCSYEQYF. This chain connects TRBV12-5 to TRBJ2-7; no firm D call. Per germline, CDR1 LGHNT and CDR2 FRNRAP. Trimming removed 0 bases from V and 0 bases from J, with 18 bases in between. The CDR3 length is 18 residues. The full variable domain, rest sourced from reference TRBV12-5 and TRBJ2-7, is DARVTQTPRHKVTEMGQEVTMRCQPILGHNTVFWYRQTMMQGLELLAYFRNRAPLDDSGMPKDRFSAEMPDATLATLKIQPSEPRDSAVYFCASGLVPWVGPCSYEQYFGPGTRLTVT.

V and J are TRBV18 and TRBJ1-2, with D hard to call. V dropped 0 bases and J dropped 5 bases, with 10 bases sitting between them. Germline V gene data show CDR1 as KGHSH and CDR2 as LQKENI. There are 14 residues in the CDR3. The CDR3 region is CASSPPGGRYGYTF. CDR3 DNA sequence: TGTGCCAGCTCACCACCGGGCGGGCGGTATGGCTACACCTTC.

The chain joins TRBV4-2 to TRBJ2-5; D not certain. The CDR3 runs to 15 residues. Trimming removed 0 bases from V and 3 bases from J, with 11 bases in between. The germline V gene has CDR1 LGHNA and CDR2 YNFKEQ. The CDR3 loop reads CASSQEFPVEETQYF. DNA of the CDR3: TGTGCCAGCAGCCAAGAATTTCCTGTCGAAGAGACCCAGTACTTC.

Regarding this clone: One junction end does not reproduce the germline sequence, and a read error may be involved. The chain has TRBV10-2 and TRBJ1-5; D gene unclear. The CDR3 length is 15 residues. Germline CDR1 is WSHSY and CDR2 is SAAADI. CDR3 sequence: CASSEFRAGNQPQHF. CDR3 nucleotides: TGCGCCAGCAGCGAGTTTAGGGCGGGGAATCAGCCCCAGCATTTT.

This chain joins TRBV5-4 and TRBJ2-7, with D maybe TRBD2 (6 bases). The CDR3 is 15 residues long. The V and J ends lost 5 bases and 7 bases respectively, with 22 bases between them. CDR1 and CDR2 from the germline V gene are SGHNT and YYREEE (reference sequence). The CDR3 DNA follows: TGTGCCAGCAGTCCAGGGAGGCCAGGGTTCGGGGAGCAGTACTTC. Translated, it gives CASSPGRPGFGEQYF.

The V call is TRBV30, the J call TRBJ1-3; D is perhaps TRBD1 (5 bases). Per the germline V gene, CDR1 is GTSNPN and CDR2 is SVGIG (reference sequence). The CDR3 loop spans 14 amino acids. V dropped 2 bases and J dropped 4 bases, with 12 bases sitting between them. The CDR3: CAWSQGRGGNTIYF. The CDR3 nucleotides read TGTGCCTGGAGTCAGGGAAGAGGAGGAAACACCATATATTTT. The full variable domain, completed using reference TRBV30 and TRBJ1-3, is SQTIHQWPATLVQPVGSPLSLECTVEGTSNPNLYWYRQAAGRGLQLLFYSVGIGQISSEVPQNLSASRPQDRQFILSSKKLLLSDSGFYLCAWSQGRGGNTIYFGEGSWLTVV.

The chain carries TRBV4-1 and TRBJ2-7, with D possibly TRBD1 on 5 matching bases. The length of the CDR3 is 15 residues. With 0 bases removed from V and 6 bases from J, the gap between germline ends came to 15 bases. Germline CDR1 is MGHRA and CDR2 is YSYEKL. The CDR3 nucleotides are TGCGCCAGCAGCCAAGATGTCATAGGGGTTGCCGAGCAGTACTTC. Its translation is CASSQDVIGVAEQYF.

V gene TRBV4-3 combines with J gene TRBJ1-6; TRBD1 might be the D (5 bases). Germline V CDR1 and CDR2: LGHNA, YSLEER. The V end was cut by 3 bases, the J end by 10 bases, with 16 bases between. The CDR3 has 15 amino acids. Here the CDR3 reads CASSQGVGRDSPLHF. CDR3 nucleotides: TGCGCCAGCAGCCAGGGGGTTGGGAGGGACTCACCCCTCCACTTT.

V gene TRBV19 combines with J gene TRBJ2-5; the D gene could be TRBD1 or TRBD2 (5 bases each). V lost 4 bases, J lost 2 bases, and 14 bases lay in between. Per the germline V gene, CDR1 is LNHDA and CDR2 is SQIVND (reference sequence). The CDR3 has 15 amino acids. CDR3 DNA: TGTGCCAGTAGTACAACGTGGGGGTGGCAAGAGACCCAGTACTTC. Encoded protein: CASSTTWGWQETQYF.

J is TRBJ1-1 and V is TRBV29-1, with D possibly TRBD1 on 6 matching bases. Deletions cut 6 bases from V and 5 bases from J, with 16 bases between. Germline-derived CDR1 and CDR2 are SQVTM and ANQGSEA. CDR3 length: 13 residues. CDR3 DNA sequence: TGCAGCGTCGTCTCGGGGCAGGGGACTGAAGCTTTCTTT. This gives the protein CSVVSGQGTEAFF. Full variable domain (outside the CDR3, taken from reference TRBV29-1 and TRBJ1-1): SAVISQKPSRDICQRGTSLTIQCQVDSQVTMMFWYRQQPGQSLTLIATANQGSEATYESGFVIDKFPISRPNLTFSTLTVSNMSPEDSSIYLCSVVSGQGTEAFFGQGTRLTVV.

The chain links TRBV25-1 to TRBJ1-1; 8 bases agree with TRBD1. This CDR3 comprises 14 residues. V was pared by 5 bases and J by 4 bases, with 6 bases of the junction left unmatched. The germline V gene has CDR1 MGHDK and CDR2 SYGVNS. CDR3 in amino acids: CASSTVTGVTEAFF. The DNA of the CDR3 is TGTGCCAGCAGTACCGTGACAGGGGTCACTGAAGCTTTCTTT.

The gene calls are TRBV6-2 or TRBV6-3 and TRBJ2-7; TRBD2 aligns across 12 bases. This CDR3 region has 15 residues. Per germline, CDR1 MNHEY and CDR2 SVGEGT. Trimming at V came to 6 bases and at J to 3 bases, leaving 6 bases not matched to a gene. CDR3 DNA: TGTGCCAGCAGCGAGACTAGCGGGGGTAACTACGAGCAGTACTTC. This sequence encodes CASSETSGGNYEQYF.

Turning to this clone: The junction departs from the called germline gene at one end, perhaps through a read error. This sequence joins TRBV6-5 and TRBJ2-7; 7 bases agree with TRBD2. The V gene's germline CDR1 is MNHEY and CDR2 SVGAGI. The CDR3 is 16 amino acids. CDR3 nucleotides: TGTGCCAGCAGTTCCCCCTTTGGCTCGGGGGGTTACGGGCAGTACTTC. Translated: CASSSPFGSGGYGQYF.

The chain uses TRBV11-2 and TRBJ2-1; 9 bases fit TRBD2. The CDR3 contains 13 residues. With 4 bases clipped from V and 12 bases from J, the junction kept 7 bases outside the gene matches. Germline V gives CDR1 SGHAT, CDR2 FQNNGV. CDR3 region: CASSSRGTSRQFF. CDR3 DNA sequence: TGTGCCAGCAGCTCCCGAGGGACTAGCAGGCAGTTCTTC.

The chain has TRBV27 and TRBJ1-1; 7 positions agree with TRBD1. From germline, CDR1 is MNHEY and CDR2 SMNVEV (reference sequence). The CDR3 runs 14 residues. With V trimmed by 5 bases and J by 11 bases, 14 bases remained unmatched. The CDR3 sequence is CASSPHRQGGGAFF. In DNA, the CDR3 is TGTGCCAGCAGTCCCCACCGACAGGGAGGTGGTGCTTTCTTT.

The V and J genes are TRBV28 and TRBJ2-7, with D possibly TRBD1 on 6 matching bases. Trimming took 7 bases from V and 3 from J, leaving 19 bases between them. CDR3 length equals 15 residues. Per the germline V gene, CDR1 is MDHEN and CDR2 is SYDVKM. The CDR3 DNA sequence: TGTGCCAGCACCGTCTCCCGGACAGCCTTCTACGAGCAGTACTTC. Translating it yields CASTVSRTAFYEQYF.

This chain uses TRBV11-2 with TRBJ1-2; D possibly corresponds to TRBD1 (6 bases). In germline, CDR1 is SGHAT, CDR2 FQNNGV. Trimming left V 3 bases short and J 4 bases short, with 12 bases between. The CDR3 contains 14 residues. The CDR3 coding sequence is TGTGCCAGCAGCTTCGGGAAGGGGGGCTATGGCTACACCTTC. Its protein is CASSFGKGGYGYTF.

The chain is built from TRBV6-5 and TRBJ1-1, with D uncertain. The V gene lost 6 bases and the J gene lost 1 base, with 15 bases spanning the gap. The germline V gene encodes CDR1 MNHEY and CDR2 SVGAGI. CDR3 length equals 15 residues. The CDR3 is CASSPLTRANTEAFF. CDR3 bases: TGTGCCAGCAGCCCCCTTACTAGGGCGAACACTGAAGCTTTCTTT.

This sequence joins TRBV18 and TRBJ2-1, with a possible D match to TRBD1 (6 bases). CDR3 length: 15 residues. V was shortened by 6 bases and J by 6 bases, with 18 bases between the two germline ends. Germline lookup yields CDR1 KGHSH and CDR2 LQKENI. This CDR3 reads CASSLTRTERNEQFF. Written as DNA, the CDR3 is TGTGCCAGCTCCCTCACGAGGACAGAACGCAATGAGCAGTTCTTC. The full variable domain, its missing parts supplied by reference TRBV18 and TRBJ2-1, is NAGVMQNPRHLVRRRGQEARLRCSPMKGHSHVYWYRQLPEEGLKFMVYLQKENIIDESGMPKERFSAEFPKEGPSILRIQQVVRGDSAAYFCASSLTRTERNEQFFGPGTRLTVL.

The chain combines TRBV28 with TRBJ1-1; D gene ambiguous. The length of the CDR3 is 12 residues. Germline CDR1 reads MDHEN; CDR2 reads SYDVKM. V lost 4 bases and J lost 0, with 3 bases in between. The DNA for the CDR3 is TGTGCCAGCAGTTACCTGAACACTGAAGCTTTCTTT. Translating it yields CASSYLNTEAFF.

V gene TRBV2 combines with J gene TRBJ1-2; D is unclear. V was shortened by 0 bases and J by 8 bases, with 16 bases between the two germline ends. The CDR3 extends over 15 amino acids. Germline CDR1 is SNHLY and CDR2 is FYNNEI. The CDR3, as DNA: TGTGCCAGCAGTGAAGCGAGGGAGGGTAGTAGGGGCTACACCTTC. Amino acids: CASSEAREGSRGYTF.

The V and J genes are TRBV18 and TRBJ2-7, with 11 bases matching TRBD1. The CDR3 runs to 14 residues. Germline CDR1 KGHSH, CDR2 LQKENI. V shed 6 bases, J shed 4 bases, and the junction held 5 bases outside the gene matches. CDR3 coding DNA: TGTGCCAGCTCTCCCGGACAGGGGGCTTACGAGCAGTACTTC. It encodes CASSPGQGAYEQYF.

CDR3 residues: CASNGAGDGYTF. CDR3 nucleotide sequence: TGTGCCAGCAACGGAGCAGGGGATGGCTACACCTTC. The chain combines TRBV25-1 with TRBJ1-2, with a tentative D call TRBD1 (6 bases). V lost 7 bases to trimming and J lost 6 bases, with 12 bases between them. CDR1 is MGHDK, CDR2 SYGVNS, per germline. The length of the CDR3 is 12 residues.